The clone carrying this T cell receptor beta chain was counted once. Antigen: not known. These data originate in a study of cytomegalovirus exposure and HLA in healthy donors. Overall study results and limits: There were some V segments, including TRBV6-2 and TRBV6-3, excluded as indistinguishable. Being productive about 87% or about 30% of the time was typical of most TCR beta V segments in an earlier analysis.

PCR primers comprised 60 Vbeta and 13 Jbeta primers. TCRdb's table, derived via immunoSEQ multiplex PCR, lists solely in-frame clones and lacks some. Altogether over 100,000 clones are present, 78% being singletons, with the ten largest covering 3.3%. Regarding donors, all were healthy bone marrow donors. The CDR3 is made up of 13 amino acids. The chain combines TRBV21-1 with TRBJ1-1; the listed D gene, TRBD1, was not tested against the DNA. TRBV21-1 is deemed a pseudogene. The sample taken for sequencing was PBMCs. This receptor was obtained from a woman aged 25 to 39 in good health and CMV-seropositive. The CDR3 protein is CASSQGQGREAFF. CDR3 sequence (DNA): TGTGCCAGCAGCCAGGGACAGGGACGAGAGGCTTTCTTT.